The rows below give T cell receptor beta chains drawn from one sample of a study of shared clonotypes between healthy human individuals. Sequencing used immunoSEQ multiplex PCR; TCRdb keeps in-frame clones, though not all of them. This table holds roughly 2.2 million clones, 92% found once. Sequencing used naive CD4+ T cells from PBMCs. Receptor source: a man aged 18 to 29 in good health. Some clones in this sample may be carry-over from other donors' samples. Both conserved end residues are part of each CDR3. D genes are given only for firm matches. Clone size appears in some rows only: once, few, many, or a class for an expanded clone.

>NA|NA|TRBJ2-3|TRBV7-9
TGTGCCAGCAGCTTAATATCGTGGCGCACAGATACGCAGTATTTT
CASSLISWRTDTQYF
>NA|NA|TRBJ2-1|TRBV9
TGTGCCAGCAGGCCACAGACCAATGGGGACAATGAGCAGTTCTTC
CASRPQTNGDNEQFF
>NA|NA|TRBJ1-2|TRBV25-1
TGTGCCAGCAGTACCGACGGCCCTAGGGGCTACACCTTC
CASSTDGPRGYTF
>NA|TRBD2|TRBJ2-5|TRBV5-1
TGCGCCAGCAGCTTGACGGGAGGAGTGGGCCAAGAGACCCAGTACTTC
CASSLTGGVGQETQYF
>NA|NA|TRBJ2-2|TRBV11-2
TGTGCCAGCACCATCAGAGGATCGAACACCGGGGAGCTGTTTTTT
CASTIRGSNTGELFF
>NA|NA|TRBJ2-5|TRBV29-1
TGCAGCGTTGAAGGAGTAACCGGGGGCCCAGGGTACTTC
CSVEGVTGGPGYF
>NA|TRBD1|TRBJ2-7|TRBV5-1
TGCGCCAGCAGCTTGTTCTGGGACAGGGTTGAAGGGCAGTACTTC
CASSLFWDRVEGQYF
>NA|NA|TRBJ2-1|TRBV5-1
TGCGCCAGCAGCTCCACAGACAGGCCCTACAATGAGCAGTTCTTC
CASSSTDRPYNEQFF
>NA|TRBD1|TRBJ1-1|TRBV7-9
TGTGCCAGCAGCTCACAGACAGGGGAGGCTGAAGCTTTCTTT
CASSSQTGEAEAFF
>once|NA|TRBJ1-4|TRBV5-8
TGTGCCAGCAGCTTGGGACAGACTAATGAAAAACTGTTTTTT
CASSLGQTNEKLFF
>NA|NA|TRBJ2-1|TRBV15
TGTGCCACCAGCAGTCCCCTGACGGGGGGCGCTTGGAATGAGCAGTTCTTC
CATSSPLTGGAWNEQFF
>NA|TRBD2|TRBJ2-3|TRBV7-2
TGTGCCAGCAGCACCCGGACTAGCGGGAGGAGCACAGATACGCAGTATTTT
CASSTRTSGRSTDTQYF
>NA|NA|TRBJ2-2|TRBV7-2
TGTGCCAGCAGCTTGGGACTTTCTAACACCGGGGAGCTGTTTTTT
CASSLGLSNTGELFF
>NA|NA|TRBJ2-7|TRBV7-3
TGTGCCAGCAGCTTAGCCCCGACCGCTACCTACGAGCAGTACTTC
CASSLAPTATYEQYF
>NA|TRBD1|TRBJ1-2|TRBV6-1
TGTGCCAGCAGTTTGGGACAGTCCGGCTACACCTTC
CASSLGQSGYTF
>once|NA|TRBJ2-3|TRBV29-1
TGCAGCGTTCCGAGACAGCCCGTTATGGATACGCAGTATTTT
CSVPRQPVMDTQYF
>NA|TRBD2|TRBJ2-7|TRBV10-3
TGTGCCATCAGTGAGTCGAACGGGAGGAGTTACGAGCAGTACTTC
CAISESNGRSYEQYF
>NA|TRBD1|TRBJ1-5|TRBV7-2
TGTGCCAGCAGCCCACGGACAGGGGATCAGCCCCAGCATTTT
CASSPRTGDQPQHF
>NA|TRBD1|TRBJ2-7|TRBV5-1
TGCGCCAGCAGCACGACAGGGTACGAGCAGTACTTC
CASSTTGYEQYF
>NA|NA|TRBJ2-1|TRBV23-1
TGCGCCAGCAGTCAATCGGGGAACCGCCTGGATGAGCAGTTCTTC
CASSQSGNRLDEQFF
>NA|TRBD2|TRBJ2-2|TRBV14
TGTGCCAGCAGCCCAGCGGGAGTCCGGACCGGGGAGCTGTTTTTT
CASSPAGVRTGELFF
>few|NA|TRBJ1-1|TRBV29-1
TGCAGCGTTGAGAGGCCGCTGAACACTGAAGCTTTCTTT
CSVERPLNTEAFF
>NA|TRBD2|TRBJ2-1|TRBV7-3
TGTGCCAGCAGCTTAGGGACTAGCGGCGATGAGCAGTTCTTC
CASSLGTSGDEQFF
>NA|NA|TRBJ2-7|TRBV6-1
TGTGCCGCGACCCCACGACAGGCTCACGAGCAGTACTTC
CAATPRQAHEQYF
>NA|TRBD1|TRBJ2-3|TRBV18
TGTGCCAGCTCACAGAGACAGGGGGCTACAGATACGCAGTATTTT
CASSQRQGATDTQYF
>NA|NA|TRBJ2-3|TRBV28
TGTGCCAGCACCGAGAGAGGGGGCGGGAGGCGGGGCACAGATACGCAGTATTTT
CASTERGGGRRGTDTQYF
>NA|TRBD1|TRBJ1-2|TRBV6-1
TGTGCCAGCAATCCGGGACAGAGAAACTATGGCTACACCTTC
CASNPGQRNYGYTF
>NA|TRBD2|TRBJ2-1|TRBV27
TGTGCCAGCAGTTTATACCCCCCAACTAGCGGTTACAATGAGCAGTTCTTC
CASSLYPPTSGYNEQFF
>NA|NA|TRBJ2-5|TRBV30
TGTGCCTGGAGTGTGCTGGGCACCCCTGGGGAGACCCAGTACTTC
CAWSVLGTPGETQYF
>NA|TRBD1|TRBJ1-6|TRBV7-2
TGTGCCGGCAAGCGGACAGGTCAATCACCCCTCCACTTT
CAGKRTGQSPLHF
>NA|NA|TRBJ1-1|TRBV4-1
TGCGCCAGCAGCCAAGATCAGGACCGGCTGGACACTGAAGCTTTCTTT
CASSQDQDRLDTEAFF
>NA|NA|TRBJ1-2|TRBV30
TGTGCCTGGAGTAGGGACGGATTCTATGGCTACACCTTC
CAWSRDGFYGYTF
>NA|TRBD2|TRBJ2-3|TRBV6-1
TGTGCCAGCAGTGCCCATAGCGGGAGGGAGCCCGATACGCAGTATTTT
CASSAHSGREPDTQYF
>NA|NA|TRBJ2-3|TRBV15
TGTGCCACCTCAAGGCCGGGTGGGGCAGATACGCAGTATTTT
CATSRPGGADTQYF
>NA|TRBD2|TRBJ2-1|TRBV5-1
TGCGCCAGCAGCTTGGTTCTAGCGGGCATAGACAATGAGCAGTTCTTC
CASSLVLAGIDNEQFF
>few|NA|TRBJ2-2|TRBV4-1
TGCGCCAGCAGCCAAGATCATGGCAGGGCTGCCACCGGGGAGCTGTTTTTT
CASSQDHGRAATGELFF
>NA|NA|TRBJ2-3|TRBV5-6
TGTGCCAGCAGCTTCCCCCGCGGGGATACGCAGTATTTT
CASSFPRGDTQYF
>NA|TRBD1|TRBJ2-7|TRBV30
TGTGCCTTGGACAGGGAGGCCTACGAGCAGTACTTC
CALDREAYEQYF
>NA|NA|TRBJ1-5|TRBV6-1
TGTGCCAGCAGTCGGTCCCGTAGCAATCAGCCCCAGCATTTT
CASSRSRSNQPQHF
>NA|NA|TRBJ1-3|TRBV5-1
TGCGCCAGCAGCTCGACAGGAGTCGCTGGAAACACCATATATTTT
CASSSTGVAGNTIYF
>NA|NA|TRBJ2-3|TRBV7-3
TGTGCCAGCAGCTTGGGAGGCACAGATACGCAGTATTTT
CASSLGGTDTQYF
>NA|TRBD1|TRBJ2-2|TRBV11-2
TGTGCCAGCAGTCCAGGGGGCTGGGACACCGGGGAGCTGTTTTTT
CASSPGGWDTGELFF
>NA|NA|TRBJ1-1|TRBV18
TGTGCCAGCTCACCGGCGGGGGTCATGAACACTGAAGCTTTCTTT
CASSPAGVMNTEAFF
>NA|NA|TRBJ1-1|TRBV28
TGTGCCAGCAGTTTTGAACAGGCTGGGACGGGGGGAAGAAACACTGAAGCTTTCTTT
CASSFEQAGTGGRNTEAFF
>NA|TRBD2|TRBJ2-1|TRBV18
TGTGCCAGCTCACTCCGACTAGCGGGAGGGGTTAGCTCCTACAATGAGCAGTTCTTC
CASSLRLAGGVSSYNEQFF
>NA|NA|TRBJ1-1|TRBV21-1
TGTGCCAGCAGCAAAGAAGCCGCCCGGGGGGTTAGGACTGAAGCTTTCTTT
CASSKEAARGVRTEAFF
>NA|NA|TRBJ2-3|TRBV7-3
TGTGCCAGCAGCCGGTTTGGCGACAGCACAGATACGCAGTATTTT
CASSRFGDSTDTQYF
>NA|NA|TRBJ2-7|TRBV1
TGCACCAGCAGCCAAGAGGGGGGAAGGAACGAGCAGTACTTC
CTSSQEGGRNEQYF
>NA|TRBD2|TRBJ2-3|TRBV9
TGTGCCAGCAGCCTCGGACTAGCGGGAGGAGATACGCAGTATTTT
CASSLGLAGGDTQYF
>NA|NA|TRBJ2-1|TRBV5-1
TGCGCCAGCAGCGTTACAGTGTATGAGCAGTTCTTC
CASSVTVYEQFF
>NA|TRBD2|TRBJ2-1|TRBV30
TGTGCCTGGAGTGACGGACTAGCGTACACTGAGCAGTTCTTC
CAWSDGLAYTEQFF